This paragraph reports one T cell receptor (beta chain). People in the exposed group encountered a COVID-19 case within 2 weeks before entering the study. The record originates from a study of blood T cell repertoires in COVID-19. About the research overall: Material from acute and convalescent COVID-19 was sourced from the United States, Italy and Spain. PBMCs, B-cell-depleted T cells, or T cells were the source of the cDNA or gDNA that made up the material.

As processed by the authors: It was from reference gene primer amplification that nucleated cell counts were estimated. The assay was immunoSEQ multiplex PCR, and TCRdb's table has in-frame clones only and misses some. The V and J calls and clone size are taken from that table; D and trimming were inferred from the DNA. The repertoire has 250,000 or so clones, 88% of them found once; the top ten carry 3.1%. Germline CDR1 reads MNHEY; CDR2 reads SMNVEV (reference sequence). There are 16 residues in the CDR3. The J segment lost 5 bases and the V segment lost 7 bases, leaving 14 bases of the junction unmatched.

The sample taken for sequencing was PBMCs or T cells enriched from blood (not recorded which). The clonotype was recovered from a woman aged 40 to 49 who had been exposed to COVID-19. V usage is TRBV27 and J usage is TRBJ1-5, with TRBD1 matching 7 bases. CDR3 in DNA: TGTGCCAGCAACAGACACCAGGGGGTAAACTATCAGCCCCAGCATTTT. Its protein is CASNRHQGVNYQPQHF.